The entry below gives a single T cell receptor beta chain sequence along with its context. Molecular identifiers with 6-nucleotide sample barcodes were added during cDNA synthesis via template switching. Following a re-call of the 5' RACE reads, TCRdb has one entry per CDR3 protein and lacks DNA. This table lists roughly 150,000 distinct CDR3 sequences. Germline V gene lookup returns CDR1 SGHAT and CDR2 FQNNGV. The CDR3 is made up of 16 amino acids. The data derive from a study of monozygotic twins with inflammatory bowel disease. J is TRBJ2-1 and V is TRBV11-2; TCRdb selects TRBD2, and the lack of DNA leaves this call unchecked. The sequencing sample was made of blood. This receptor was identified in a human donor with ulcerative colitis or Crohn's disease, or a healthy co-twin of an affected twin (not recorded which). This CDR3 is CASSLRLAKSYNEQFF.